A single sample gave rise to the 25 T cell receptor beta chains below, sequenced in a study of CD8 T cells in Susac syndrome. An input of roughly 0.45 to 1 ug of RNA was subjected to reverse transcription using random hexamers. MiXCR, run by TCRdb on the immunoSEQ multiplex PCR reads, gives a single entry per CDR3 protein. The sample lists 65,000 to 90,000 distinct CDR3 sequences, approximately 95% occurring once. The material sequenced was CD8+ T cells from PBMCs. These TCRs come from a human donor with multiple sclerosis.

Written as DNA, the CDR3 is TGCGCCAGCAGCCAAGATCCTAGCTCCTACAATGAGCAGTTCTTC. It yields the protein CASSQDPSSYNEQFF. The rearrangement joins TRBV4-1 to TRBJ2-1, with D unclear. Per the germline V gene, CDR1 is MGHRA and CDR2 is YSYEKL. The CDR3 extends over 15 amino acids. Trimming shortened V by 0 bases and J by 0 bases, and 6 bases separated the two germline ends.

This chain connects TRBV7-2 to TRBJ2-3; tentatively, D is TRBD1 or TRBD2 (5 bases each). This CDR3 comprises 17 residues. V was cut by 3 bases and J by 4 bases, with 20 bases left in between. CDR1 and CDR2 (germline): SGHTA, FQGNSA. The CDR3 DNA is TGTGCCAGCAGCTTGTCCCACCCGGGGCTACGCGCAGATACGCAGTATTTT. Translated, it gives CASSLSHPGLRADTQYF. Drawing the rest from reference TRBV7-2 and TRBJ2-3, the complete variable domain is GAGVSQSPSNKVTEKGKDVELRCDPISGHTALYWYRQSLGQGLEFLIYFQGNSAPDKSGLPSDRFSAERTGGSVSTLTIQRTQQEDSAVYLCASSLSHPGLRADTQYFGPGTRLTVL.

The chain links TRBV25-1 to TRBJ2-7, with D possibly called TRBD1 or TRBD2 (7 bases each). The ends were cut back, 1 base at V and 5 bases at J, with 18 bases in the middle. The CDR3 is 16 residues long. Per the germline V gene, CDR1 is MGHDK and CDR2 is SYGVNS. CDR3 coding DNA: TGTGCCAGCAGTGAATGGGCAGGGGGGGGCGCCGACGAGCAGTACTTC. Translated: CASSEWAGGGADEQYF.

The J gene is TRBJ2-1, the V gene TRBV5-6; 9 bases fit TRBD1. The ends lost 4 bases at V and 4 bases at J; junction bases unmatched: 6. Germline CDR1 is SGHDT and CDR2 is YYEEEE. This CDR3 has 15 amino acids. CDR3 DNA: TGTGCCAGCAGCCGGGGACAGGGAGTTTACAATGAGCAGTTCTTC. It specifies CASSRGQGVYNEQFF.

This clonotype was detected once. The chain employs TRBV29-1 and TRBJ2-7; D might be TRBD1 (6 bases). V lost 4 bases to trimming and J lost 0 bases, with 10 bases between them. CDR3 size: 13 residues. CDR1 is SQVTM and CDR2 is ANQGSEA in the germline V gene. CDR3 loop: CSVARTASYEQYF. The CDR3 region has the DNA TGCAGCGTTGCACGGACAGCCTCCTACGAGCAGTACTTC.

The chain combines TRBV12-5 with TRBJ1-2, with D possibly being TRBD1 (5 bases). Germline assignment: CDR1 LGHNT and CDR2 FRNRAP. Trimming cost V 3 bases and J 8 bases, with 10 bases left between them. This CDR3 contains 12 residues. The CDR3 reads CASGFEWGGYTF. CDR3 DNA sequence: TGTGCTAGTGGTTTTGAATGGGGCGGCTACACCTTC.

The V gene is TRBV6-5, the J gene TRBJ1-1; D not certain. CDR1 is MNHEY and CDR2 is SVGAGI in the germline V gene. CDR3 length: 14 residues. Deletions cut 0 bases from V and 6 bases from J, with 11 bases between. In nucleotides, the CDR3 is TGTGCCAGCAGTTACTCGATTGAAATACCTGAAGCTTTCTTT. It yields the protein CASSYSIEIPEAFF.

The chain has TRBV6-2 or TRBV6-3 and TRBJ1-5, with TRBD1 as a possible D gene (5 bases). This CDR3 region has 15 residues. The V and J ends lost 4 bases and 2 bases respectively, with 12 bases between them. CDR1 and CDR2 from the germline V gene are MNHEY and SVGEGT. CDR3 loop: CASSFPGTRNQPQHF. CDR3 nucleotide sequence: TGTGCCAGCAGTTTTCCTGGGACGCGCAATCAGCCCCAGCATTTT.

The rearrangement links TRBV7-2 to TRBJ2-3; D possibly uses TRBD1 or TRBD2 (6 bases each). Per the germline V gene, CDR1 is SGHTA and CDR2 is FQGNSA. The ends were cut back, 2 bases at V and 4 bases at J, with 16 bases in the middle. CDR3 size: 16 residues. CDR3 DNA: TGTGCCAGCAGCTTATTGTTCGACGGGGGCGCAGATACGCAGTATTTT. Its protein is CASSLLFDGGADTQYF.

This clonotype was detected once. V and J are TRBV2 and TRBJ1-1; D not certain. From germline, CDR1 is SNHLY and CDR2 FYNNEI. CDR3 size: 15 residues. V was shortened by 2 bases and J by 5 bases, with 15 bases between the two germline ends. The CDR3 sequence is CASSETGSPGTEAFF. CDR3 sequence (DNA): TGTGCCAGCAGTGAAACGGGGTCTCCGGGGACTGAAGCTTTCTTT.

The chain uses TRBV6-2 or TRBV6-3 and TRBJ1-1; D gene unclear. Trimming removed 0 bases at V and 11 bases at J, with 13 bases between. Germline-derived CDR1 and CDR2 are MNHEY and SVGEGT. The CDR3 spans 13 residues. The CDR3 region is CASSYSEGWGAFF. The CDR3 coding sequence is TGTGCCAGCAGTTACTCGGAAGGGTGGGGTGCTTTCTTT.

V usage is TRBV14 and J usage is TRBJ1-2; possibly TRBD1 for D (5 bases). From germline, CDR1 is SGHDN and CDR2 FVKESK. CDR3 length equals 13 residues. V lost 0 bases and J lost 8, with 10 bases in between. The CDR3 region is CASSQDSWTGYTF. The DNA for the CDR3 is TGTGCCAGCAGCCAAGATTCTTGGACAGGCTACACCTTC.

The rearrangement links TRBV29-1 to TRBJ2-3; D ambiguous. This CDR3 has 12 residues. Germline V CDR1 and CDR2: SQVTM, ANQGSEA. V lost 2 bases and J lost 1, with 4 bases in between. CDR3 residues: CSVELRTDTQYF. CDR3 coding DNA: TGCAGCGTTGAACTCCGCACAGATACGCAGTATTTT.

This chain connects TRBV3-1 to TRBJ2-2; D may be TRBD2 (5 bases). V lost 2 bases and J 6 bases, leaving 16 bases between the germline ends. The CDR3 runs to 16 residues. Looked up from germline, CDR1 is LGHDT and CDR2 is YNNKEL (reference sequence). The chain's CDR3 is CASSQSERSAAGELFF. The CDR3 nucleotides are TGTGCCAGCAGCCAATCCGAGCGGAGCGCAGCCGGGGAGCTGTTTTTT.

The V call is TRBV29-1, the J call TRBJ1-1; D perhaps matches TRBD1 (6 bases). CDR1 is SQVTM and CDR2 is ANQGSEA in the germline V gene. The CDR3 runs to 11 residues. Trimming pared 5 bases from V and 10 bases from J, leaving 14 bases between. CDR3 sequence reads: CSVSLGGLAFF. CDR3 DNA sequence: TGCAGCGTTTCCCTCGGGGGGCTAGCTTTCTTT.

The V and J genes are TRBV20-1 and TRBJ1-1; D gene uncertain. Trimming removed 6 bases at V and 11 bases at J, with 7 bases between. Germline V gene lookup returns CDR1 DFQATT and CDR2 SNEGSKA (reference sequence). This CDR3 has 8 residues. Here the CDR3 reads CSARTAFF. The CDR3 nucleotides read TGCAGTGCCCGGACGGCTTTCTTT.

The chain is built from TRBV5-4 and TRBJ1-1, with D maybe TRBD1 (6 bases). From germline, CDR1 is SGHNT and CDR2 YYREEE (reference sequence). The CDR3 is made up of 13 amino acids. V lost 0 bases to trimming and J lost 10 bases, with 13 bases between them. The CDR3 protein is CASSLAKGEGAFF. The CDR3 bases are TGTGCCAGCAGCTTGGCCAAGGGGGAAGGAGCTTTCTTT.

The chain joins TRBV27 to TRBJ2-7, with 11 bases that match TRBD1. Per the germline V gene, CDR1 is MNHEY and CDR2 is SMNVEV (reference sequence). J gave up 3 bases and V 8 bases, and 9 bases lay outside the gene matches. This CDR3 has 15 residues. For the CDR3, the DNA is TGTGCCAGCGGCAGGGGACAGGGGGTATACTACGAGCAGTACTTC. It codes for CASGRGQGVYYEQYF.

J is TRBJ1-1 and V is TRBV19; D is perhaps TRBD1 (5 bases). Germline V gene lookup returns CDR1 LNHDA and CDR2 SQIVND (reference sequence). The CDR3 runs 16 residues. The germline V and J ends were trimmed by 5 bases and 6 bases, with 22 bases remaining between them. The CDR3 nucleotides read TGTGCCAGTAGTCCGAGACCGGGACTCCGGAGGGCTGAAGCTTTCTTT. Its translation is CASSPRPGLRRAEAFF.

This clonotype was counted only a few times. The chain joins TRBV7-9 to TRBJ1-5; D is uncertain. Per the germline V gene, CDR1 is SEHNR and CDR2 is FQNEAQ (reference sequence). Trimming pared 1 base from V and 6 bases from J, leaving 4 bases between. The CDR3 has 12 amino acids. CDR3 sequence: CASSLGSQPQHF. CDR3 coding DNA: TGTGCCAGCAGCTTAGGTAGTCAGCCCCAGCATTTT.

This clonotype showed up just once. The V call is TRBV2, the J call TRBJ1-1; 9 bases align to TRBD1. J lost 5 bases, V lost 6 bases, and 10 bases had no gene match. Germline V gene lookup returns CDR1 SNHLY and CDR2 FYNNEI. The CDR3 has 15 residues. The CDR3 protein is CASSDTWTGDTEAFF. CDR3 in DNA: TGTGCCAGCAGCGACACTTGGACAGGGGATACTGAAGCTTTCTTT.

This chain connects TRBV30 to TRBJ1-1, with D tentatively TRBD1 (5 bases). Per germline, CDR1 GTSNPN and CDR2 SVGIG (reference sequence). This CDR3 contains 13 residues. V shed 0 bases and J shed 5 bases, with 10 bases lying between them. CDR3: CAWSVLSGTEAFF. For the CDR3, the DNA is TGTGCCTGGAGTGTACTGTCAGGGACTGAAGCTTTCTTT.

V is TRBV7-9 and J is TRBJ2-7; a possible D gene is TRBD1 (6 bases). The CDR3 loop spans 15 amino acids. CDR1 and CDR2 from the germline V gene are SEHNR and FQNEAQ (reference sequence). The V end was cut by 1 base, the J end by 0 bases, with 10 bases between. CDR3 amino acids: CASSLEPGASYEQYF. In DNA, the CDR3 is TGTGCCAGCAGCTTAGAACCAGGGGCCTCCTACGAGCAGTACTTC.

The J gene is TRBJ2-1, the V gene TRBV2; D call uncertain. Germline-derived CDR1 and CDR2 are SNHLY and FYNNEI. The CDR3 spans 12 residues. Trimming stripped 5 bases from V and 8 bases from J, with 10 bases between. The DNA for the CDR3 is TGTGCCAGCAGTCAGGTGATGGATGAGCAGTTCTTC. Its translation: CASSQVMDEQFF.

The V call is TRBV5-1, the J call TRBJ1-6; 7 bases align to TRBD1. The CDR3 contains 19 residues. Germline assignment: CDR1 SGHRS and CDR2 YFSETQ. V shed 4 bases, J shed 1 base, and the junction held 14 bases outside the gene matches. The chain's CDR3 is CASSPSGTDLDSYNSPLHF. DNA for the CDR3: TGCGCCAGCAGCCCGTCCGGGACAGACCTTGATTCCTATAATTCACCCCTCCACTTT.